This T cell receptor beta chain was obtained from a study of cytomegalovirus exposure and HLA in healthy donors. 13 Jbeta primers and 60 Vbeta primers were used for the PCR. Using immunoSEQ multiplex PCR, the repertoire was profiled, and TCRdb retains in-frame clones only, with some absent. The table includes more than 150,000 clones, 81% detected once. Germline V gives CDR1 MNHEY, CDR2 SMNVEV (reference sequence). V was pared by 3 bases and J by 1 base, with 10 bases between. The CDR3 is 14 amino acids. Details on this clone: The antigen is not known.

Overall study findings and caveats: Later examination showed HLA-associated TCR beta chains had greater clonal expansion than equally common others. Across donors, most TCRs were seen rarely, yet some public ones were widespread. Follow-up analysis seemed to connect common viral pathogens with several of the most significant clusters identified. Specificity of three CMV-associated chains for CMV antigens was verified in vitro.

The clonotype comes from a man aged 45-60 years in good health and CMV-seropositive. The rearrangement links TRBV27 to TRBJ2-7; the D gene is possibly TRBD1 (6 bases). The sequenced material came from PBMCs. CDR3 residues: CASSFQGMSYEQYF. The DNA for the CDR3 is TGTGCCAGCAGTTTTCAGGGGATGTCCTACGAGCAGTACTTC.